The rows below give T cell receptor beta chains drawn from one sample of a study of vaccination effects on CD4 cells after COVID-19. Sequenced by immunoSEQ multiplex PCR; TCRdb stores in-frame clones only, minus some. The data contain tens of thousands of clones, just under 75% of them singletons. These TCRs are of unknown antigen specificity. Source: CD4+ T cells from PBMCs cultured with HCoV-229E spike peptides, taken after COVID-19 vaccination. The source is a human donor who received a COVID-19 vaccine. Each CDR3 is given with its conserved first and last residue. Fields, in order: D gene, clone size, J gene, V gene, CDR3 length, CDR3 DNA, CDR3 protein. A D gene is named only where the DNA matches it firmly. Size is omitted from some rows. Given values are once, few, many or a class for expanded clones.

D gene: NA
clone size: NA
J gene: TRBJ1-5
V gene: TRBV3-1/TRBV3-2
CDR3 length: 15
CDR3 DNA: TGTGCCAGCAGCCAAACGGGGGACGGCTTGGGGCCCCAGCATTTT
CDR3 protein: CASSQTGDGLGPQHF

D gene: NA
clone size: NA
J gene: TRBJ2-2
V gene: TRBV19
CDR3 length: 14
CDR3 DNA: TGTGCCAGCAACGACAGGTTGAACACCGGGGAGCTGTTTTTT
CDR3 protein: CASNDRLNTGELFF

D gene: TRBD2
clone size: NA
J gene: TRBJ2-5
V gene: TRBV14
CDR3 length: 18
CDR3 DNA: TGTGCCAGCAGCCTCCGACTAGCGCCCCCCTTGGGACAAGAGACCCAGTACTTC
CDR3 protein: CASSLRLAPPLGQETQYF

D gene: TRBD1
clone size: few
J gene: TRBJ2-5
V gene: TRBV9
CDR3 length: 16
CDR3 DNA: TGTGCCAGCAGCGTCCGTGGACAGGGGAGGCAAGAGACCCAGTACTTC
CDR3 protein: CASSVRGQGRQETQYF

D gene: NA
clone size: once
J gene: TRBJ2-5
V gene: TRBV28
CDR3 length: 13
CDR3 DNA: TGTGCCAGCACCCTCACAGGGAAAGAGACCCAGTACTTC
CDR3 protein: CASTLTGKETQYF

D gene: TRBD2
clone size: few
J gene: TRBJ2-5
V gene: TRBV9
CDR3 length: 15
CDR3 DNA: TGTGCCAGCAGCCCCCAGCGGGGAACCCAAGAGACCCAGTACTTC
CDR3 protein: CASSPQRGTQETQYF

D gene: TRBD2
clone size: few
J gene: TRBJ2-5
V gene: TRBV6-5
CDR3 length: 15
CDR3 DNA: TGTGCCAGCCAGAGAACGGGGGGGGCTGAAGAGACCCAGTACTTC
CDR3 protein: CASQRTGGAEETQYF

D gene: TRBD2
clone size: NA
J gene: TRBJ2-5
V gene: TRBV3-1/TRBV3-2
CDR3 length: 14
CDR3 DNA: TGTGCCAGCAGCCTCGGGGGGGCCTGGGAGACCCAGTACTTC
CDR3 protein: CASSLGGAWETQYF

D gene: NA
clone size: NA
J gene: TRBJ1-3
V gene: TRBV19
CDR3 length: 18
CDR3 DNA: TGTGCCAGTAGTACCGAAATTGGAGAGGGCCGCTCTGGAAACACCATATATTTT
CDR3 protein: CASSTEIGEGRSGNTIYF

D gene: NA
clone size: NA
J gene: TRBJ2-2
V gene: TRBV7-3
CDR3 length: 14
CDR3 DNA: TGTGCCAGCAGGTACAGCGCCGATACCGGGGAGCTGTTTTTT
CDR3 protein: CASRYSADTGELFF

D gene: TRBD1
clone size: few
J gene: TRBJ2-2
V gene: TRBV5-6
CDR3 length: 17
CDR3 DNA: TGTGCCAGCAGCTTGGCTCGGACAGGGGGCTTCACCGGGGAGCTGTTTTTT
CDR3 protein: CASSLARTGGFTGELFF

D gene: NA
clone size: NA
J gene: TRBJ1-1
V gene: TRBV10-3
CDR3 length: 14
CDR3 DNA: TGTGCCATCAGTGAGTCGACTGTATTCCCTGAAGCTTTCTTT
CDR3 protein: CAISESTVFPEAFF

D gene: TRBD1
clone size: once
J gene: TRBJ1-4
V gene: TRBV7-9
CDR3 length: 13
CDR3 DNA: TGTGCCAGCAGCCAAGGACAGGCGGTGGGACTGTTTTTT
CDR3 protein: CASSQGQAVGLFF

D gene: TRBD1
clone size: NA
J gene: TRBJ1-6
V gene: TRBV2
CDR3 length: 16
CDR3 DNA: TGTGCCAGCATTCAGACAGGGAATGCCTATAATTCACCCCTCCACTTT
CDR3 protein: CASIQTGNAYNSPLHF

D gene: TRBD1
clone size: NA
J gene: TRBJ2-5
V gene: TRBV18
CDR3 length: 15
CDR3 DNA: TGTGCCAGCTCACCACTTCAGGGGGCGGGAGAGACCCAGTACTTC
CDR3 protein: CASSPLQGAGETQYF

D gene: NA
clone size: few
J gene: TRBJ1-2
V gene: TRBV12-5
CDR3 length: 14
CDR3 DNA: TGTGCTAGTGGTTTGGGTTACAGGGCGGAGGGCTACACCTTC
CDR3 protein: CASGLGYRAEGYTF

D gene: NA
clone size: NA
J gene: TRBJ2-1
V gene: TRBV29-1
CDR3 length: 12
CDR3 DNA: TGCAGCGTTGAGCGAAGCTACAATGAGCAGTTCTTC
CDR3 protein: CSVERSYNEQFF

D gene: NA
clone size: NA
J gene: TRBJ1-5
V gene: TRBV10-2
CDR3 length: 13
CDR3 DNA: TGCGCCAGCAGTGCGGCGGCCGATGGGCCCCAGCATTTT
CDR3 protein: CASSAAADGPQHF

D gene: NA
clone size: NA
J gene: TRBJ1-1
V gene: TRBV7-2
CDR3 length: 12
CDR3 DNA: TGTGCCAGCAGCTTAGGGCCCCGCACGGCTTTCTTT
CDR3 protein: CASSLGPRTAFF

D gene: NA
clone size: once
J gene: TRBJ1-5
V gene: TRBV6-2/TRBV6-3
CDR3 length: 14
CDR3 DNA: TGTGCCAGCAGCCAACAGGGAAGCAATCAGCCCCAGCATTTT
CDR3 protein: CASSQQGSNQPQHF

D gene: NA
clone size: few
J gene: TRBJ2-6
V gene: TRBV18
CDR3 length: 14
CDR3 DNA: TGTGCCAGCTCACCACCGGACAGGGCCAACGTCCTGACTTTC
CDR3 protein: CASSPPDRANVLTF

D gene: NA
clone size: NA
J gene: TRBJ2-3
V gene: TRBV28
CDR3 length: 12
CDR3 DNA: TGTGCCAGCAGTTTAACTACATACACGCAGTATTTT
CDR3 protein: CASSLTTYTQYF

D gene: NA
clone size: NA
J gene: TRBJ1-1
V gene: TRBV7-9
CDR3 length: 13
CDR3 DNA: TGTGCCAGCAGCTTGTCGGGGAACACTGAAGCTTTCTTT
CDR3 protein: CASSLSGNTEAFF

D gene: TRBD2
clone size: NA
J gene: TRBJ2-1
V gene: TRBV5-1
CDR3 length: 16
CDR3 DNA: TGCGCCAGCAGCGCCTTAGCGGGGGGGCGATACAATGAGCAGTTCTTC
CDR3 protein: CASSALAGGRYNEQFF

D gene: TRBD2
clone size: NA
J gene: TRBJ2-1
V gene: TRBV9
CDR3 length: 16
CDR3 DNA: TGTGCCAGCAGCGTAGGACTGCGGGGGGCCGAAAATGAGCAGTTCTTC
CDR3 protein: CASSVGLRGAENEQFF

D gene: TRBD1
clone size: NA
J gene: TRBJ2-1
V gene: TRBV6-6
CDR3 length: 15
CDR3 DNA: TGTGCCAGCAGTAAGGGACAGGGGGATGTCAATGAGCAGTTCTTC
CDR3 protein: CASSKGQGDVNEQFF

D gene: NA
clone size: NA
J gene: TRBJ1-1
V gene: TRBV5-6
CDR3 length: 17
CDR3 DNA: TGTGCCAGCAGCTTGTGGAGAGATTTAGTCCTGAACACTGAAGCTTTCTTT
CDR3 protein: CASSLWRDLVLNTEAFF

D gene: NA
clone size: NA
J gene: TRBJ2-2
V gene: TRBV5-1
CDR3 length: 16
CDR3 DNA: TGCGCCAGCAGCCCCACCGTCTCCGCTGGAACCGGGGAGCTGTTTTTT
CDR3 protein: CASSPTVSAGTGELFF

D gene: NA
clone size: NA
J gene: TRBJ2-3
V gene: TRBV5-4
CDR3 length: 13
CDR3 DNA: TGTGCCAGCTCCCTGACTCCCACAGATACGCAGTATTTT
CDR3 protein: CASSLTPTDTQYF

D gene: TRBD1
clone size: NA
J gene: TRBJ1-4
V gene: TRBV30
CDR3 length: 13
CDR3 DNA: TGTGCCTGGAACAGGGGAGTGGATGAAAAACTGTTTTTT
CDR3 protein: CAWNRGVDEKLFF

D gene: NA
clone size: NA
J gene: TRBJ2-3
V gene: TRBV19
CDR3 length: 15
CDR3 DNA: TGTGCCAGTAGTGGAACAGGGTTTAGCACAGATACGCAGTATTTT
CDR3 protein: CASSGTGFSTDTQYF

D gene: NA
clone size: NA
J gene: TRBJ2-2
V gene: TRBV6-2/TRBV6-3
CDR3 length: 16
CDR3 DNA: TGTGCCAGCAGTTATCACGGCAGGGCGGACACCGGGGAGCTGTTTTTT
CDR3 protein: CASSYHGRADTGELFF

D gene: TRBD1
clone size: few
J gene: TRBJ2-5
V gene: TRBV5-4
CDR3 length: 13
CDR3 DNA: TGTGCCAGCAGCCAGGACAGGAAAGAGACCCAGTACTTC
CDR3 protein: CASSQDRKETQYF

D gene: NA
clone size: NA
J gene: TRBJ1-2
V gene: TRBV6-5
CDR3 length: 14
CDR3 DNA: TGTGCCAGCAGTTACGACCGGGGTAACTATGGCTACACCTTC
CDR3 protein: CASSYDRGNYGYTF

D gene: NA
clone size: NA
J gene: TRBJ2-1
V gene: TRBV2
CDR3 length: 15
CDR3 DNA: TGTGCCAGCAGGGAGGGGTACGACTCCTACAATGAGCAGTTCTTC
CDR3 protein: CASREGYDSYNEQFF

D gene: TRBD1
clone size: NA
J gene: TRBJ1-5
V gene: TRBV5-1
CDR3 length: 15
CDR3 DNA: TGCGCCAGCGCCCAGGGGGTAAATAGCAATCAGCCCCAGCATTTT
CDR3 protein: CASAQGVNSNQPQHF

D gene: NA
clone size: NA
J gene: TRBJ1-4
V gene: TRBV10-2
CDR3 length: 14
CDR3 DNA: TGCGCCAGCAGCCCACAGCGAAATAATGAAAAACTGTTTTTT
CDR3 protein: CASSPQRNNEKLFF

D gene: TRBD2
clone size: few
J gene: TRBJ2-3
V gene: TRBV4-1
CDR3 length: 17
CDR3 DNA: TGCGCCAGCAGCCCAACTAGCGGGGGGGCCAAAGCAGATACGCAGTATTTT
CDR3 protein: CASSPTSGGAKADTQYF

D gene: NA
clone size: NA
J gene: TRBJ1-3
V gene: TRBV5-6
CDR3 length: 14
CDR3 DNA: TGTGCCAGCAGCTCCTTGTTCTCTGGAAACACCATATATTTT
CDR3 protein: CASSSLFSGNTIYF

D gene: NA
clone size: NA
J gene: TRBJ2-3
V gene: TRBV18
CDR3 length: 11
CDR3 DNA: TGTGCCAGCTCACCATCGGATACGCAGTATTTT
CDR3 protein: CASSPSDTQYF

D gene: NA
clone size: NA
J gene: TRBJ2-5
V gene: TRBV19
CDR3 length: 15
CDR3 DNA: TGTGCCAGTAGTATGGGGGACTCTAGTCTTGAGACCCAGTACTTC
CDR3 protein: CASSMGDSSLETQYF

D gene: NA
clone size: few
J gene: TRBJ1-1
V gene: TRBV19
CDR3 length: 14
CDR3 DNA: TGTGCCAGTAGGCCGGGACAACCAAACACTGAAGCTTTCTTT
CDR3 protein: CASRPGQPNTEAFF

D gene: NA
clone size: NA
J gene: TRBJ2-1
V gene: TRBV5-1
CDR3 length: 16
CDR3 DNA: TGCGCCAGCAGCTTGTCGGGGACGCCCTCCTACAATGAGCAGTTCTTC
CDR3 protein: CASSLSGTPSYNEQFF

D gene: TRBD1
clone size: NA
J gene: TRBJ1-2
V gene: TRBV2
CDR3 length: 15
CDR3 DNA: TGTGCCAGCAGTGATATGACAGGGGGCGATTATGGCTACACCTTC
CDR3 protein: CASSDMTGGDYGYTF

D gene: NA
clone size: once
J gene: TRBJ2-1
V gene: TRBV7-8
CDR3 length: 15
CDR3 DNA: TGTGCCAGCAGCTTAGTTTCTGGTAGCGGCAATGAGCAGTTCTTC
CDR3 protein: CASSLVSGSGNEQFF

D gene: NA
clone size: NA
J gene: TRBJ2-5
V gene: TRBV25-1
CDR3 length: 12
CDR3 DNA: TGTGCCAGCAGTGAATTTTCAGAGACCCAGTACTTC
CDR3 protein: CASSEFSETQYF

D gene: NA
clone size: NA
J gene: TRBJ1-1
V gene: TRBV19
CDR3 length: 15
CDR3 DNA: TGTGCCAGTAATCAGTGGAGACAGAAAAACACTGAAGCTTTCTTT
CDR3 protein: CASNQWRQKNTEAFF

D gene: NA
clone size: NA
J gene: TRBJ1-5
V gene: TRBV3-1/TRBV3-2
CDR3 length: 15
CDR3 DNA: TGTGCCAGCAGAGAGGGACTCAATAGCAATCAGCCCCAGCATTTT
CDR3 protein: CASREGLNSNQPQHF

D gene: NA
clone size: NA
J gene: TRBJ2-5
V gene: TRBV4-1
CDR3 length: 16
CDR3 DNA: TGCGCCAGCAGCCAGAGCCCCGGGACACTGCAAGAGACCCAGTACTTC
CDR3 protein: CASSQSPGTLQETQYF

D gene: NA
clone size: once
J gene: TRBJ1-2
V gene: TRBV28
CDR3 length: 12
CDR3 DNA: TGTGCCAGTAAAGTGGGTTGGAGTGGCTACACCTTC
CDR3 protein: CASKVGWSGYTF

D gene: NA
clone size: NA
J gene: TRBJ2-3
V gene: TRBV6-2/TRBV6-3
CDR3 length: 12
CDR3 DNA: TGTGCCAGCAGCCCACGAACAGATACGCAGTATTTT
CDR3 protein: CASSPRTDTQYF

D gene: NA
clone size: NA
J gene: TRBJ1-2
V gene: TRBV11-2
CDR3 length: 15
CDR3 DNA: TGTGCCAGCAGCTTACGAACAGACTGGGGGGATGGCTACACCTTC
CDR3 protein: CASSLRTDWGDGYTF

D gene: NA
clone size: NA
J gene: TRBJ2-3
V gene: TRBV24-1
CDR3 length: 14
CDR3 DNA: TGTGCCACCAGTGATAGTCGACGCACAGATACGCAGTATTTT
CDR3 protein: CATSDSRRTDTQYF

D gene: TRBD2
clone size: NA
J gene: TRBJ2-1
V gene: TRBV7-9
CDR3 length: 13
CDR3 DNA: TGTGCCAGCAGACCCACTGGGGAGGGTGAGCAGTTCTTC
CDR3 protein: CASRPTGEGEQFF

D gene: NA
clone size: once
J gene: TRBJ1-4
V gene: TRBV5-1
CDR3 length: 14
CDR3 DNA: TGCGCCAGCAGCTTGTCAGGGTTTGGGGAAAAACTGTTTTTT
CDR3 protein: CASSLSGFGEKLFF

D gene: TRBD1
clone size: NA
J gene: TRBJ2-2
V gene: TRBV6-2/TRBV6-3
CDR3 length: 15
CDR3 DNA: TGTGCCAGCAGTTACTCGAGGGGGCGTGGCGGGGAGCTGTTTTTT
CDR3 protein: CASSYSRGRGGELFF